The 10 T cell receptor beta chains below come from one sample, sequenced in a study of tumor and adjacent non-tumor tissue in lung cancer. Three rounds of nested PCR, following a modified ARM-PCR protocol, produced the TCRbeta library. TCRdb re-analysed the multiplex PCR reads in MiXCR, keeping a single row per CDR3 protein. The repertoire holds under 150,000 distinct CDR3 sequences, with 55% to 75% as singletons. RNA was extracted from bulk tissue without any cell sorting. Specimen: lung tumor tissue. The receptors shown here come from a man aged 25-40 years with non-small cell lung cancer.

On this clonotype: The germline gene is not matched at one end of the junction; a read error may be the cause. The chain links TRBV4-3 to TRBJ1-5; D is perhaps TRBD1 (6 bases). The germline V gene encodes CDR1 LGHNA and CDR2 YSLEER. CDR3 length equals 13 residues. CDR3 sequence: CARSQAIGQSQHF. CDR3 nucleotide sequence: TGCGCCAGGAGCCAAGCGATTGGACAGTCCCAGCATTTT.

This clonotype came up a few times. The chain employs TRBV7-8 and TRBJ2-5, with 9 positions matching TRBD1. This CDR3 has 14 residues. V lost 5 bases and J lost 4; bases outside the gene matches: 5. Germline values: CDR1 SGHVS, CDR2 FQNEAQ. CDR3 coding DNA: TGTGCCAGCAGCGTCGACAGGGGGGGAGAGACCCAGTACTTC. Encoded protein: CASSVDRGGETQYF.

The V and J genes are TRBV11-2 and TRBJ2-7; TRBD1 aligns across 10 bases. The CDR3 has 15 residues. Germline CDR1 and CDR2: SGHAT and FQNNGV. The V and J ends lost 5 bases and 11 bases, in that order; junction bases with no gene match: 15. The CDR3 spells CASSVPGQGSYEEYF. In DNA, the CDR3 is TGTGCCAGCAGCGTACCGGGACAGGGGTCCTATGAGGAGTACTTC.

This clonotype was counted many times. The V and J genes are TRBV6-5 and TRBJ1-1, with D hard to call. The CDR3 contains 15 residues. The V gene's germline CDR1 is MNHEY and CDR2 SVGAGI. Deletions cut 2 bases from V and 0 bases from J, with 10 bases between. The CDR3 reads CASSYRGRMNTEAFF. CDR3 nucleotide sequence: TGTGCCAGCAGTTACCGAGGGCGGATGAACACTGAAGCTTTCTTT.

This clonotype was seen repeatedly, ten times or more. The chain carries TRBV12-3 or TRBV12-4 and TRBJ2-5; D not resolved. The V gene lost 2 bases and the J gene lost 2 bases, with 6 bases spanning the gap. CDR3 length: 13 residues. CDR3 loop: CASSLLMQETQYF. The DNA of the CDR3 is TGTGCCAGCAGTTTATTGATGCAAGAGACCCAGTACTTC.

In this sample, this clonotype turned up a few times. This chain connects TRBV4-1 to TRBJ2-5; D remains ambiguous. Germline lookup yields CDR1 MGHRA and CDR2 YSYEKL. V was shortened by 4 bases and J by 5 bases, with 17 bases between the two germline ends. The CDR3 totals 15 residues. The CDR3 loop reads CASSPRTSDGETQYF. The CDR3 DNA sequence: TGCGCCAGCAGCCCCCGGACGTCTGACGGGGAGACCCAGTACTTC.

In the case of this clonotype: Mismatch with germline at one junction end may stem from a read error. The chain uses TRBV4-2 and TRBJ1-5; 7 bases are a match to TRBD1. The CDR3 runs to 15 residues. The V gene's germline CDR1 is LGHNA and CDR2 YNFKEQ. The CDR3 here is CASSQDAGGALPQHF. The CDR3, as DNA: TGCGCCAGCAGCCAAGATGCAGGGGGGGCCCTGCCCCAGCATTTT.

With respect to this clonotype: One end of the junction fails to match germline, which may point to a read error. V usage is TRBV20-1 and J usage is TRBJ1-3; D gene uncertain. The CDR3 extends over 14 amino acids. CDR1 and CDR2 (germline): DFQATT, SNEGSKA (reference sequence). The CDR3 sequence is CSARLLDSRSTIYF. CDR3 DNA: TGCAGCGCTAGACTCCTGGACTCAAGAAGCACCATATATTTT.

In regard to this clonotype: It may be a read error: a sequence one base away is much more abundant. The rearrangement uses TRBV4-2 and TRBJ2-1, with 12 nucleotides matching TRBD2. This CDR3 comprises 16 residues. Trimming at V came to 8 bases and at J to 4 bases, leaving 9 bases not matched to a gene. Looked up from germline, CDR1 is LGHNA and CDR2 is YNFKEQ. The CDR3 coding sequence is TGTGCCAGCGGTCCTGCTAGCGGGGGGGCTTACAATGAGCAGTTCTTC. Its translation is CASGPASGGAYNEQFF.

Concerning this clonotype: The junction and the germline gene differ at one end; a read error may be behind it. The chain has TRBV29-1 and TRBJ1-1; no firm D call. Germline V gives CDR1 SQVTM, CDR2 ANQGSEA. CDR3 length: 12 amino acids. CDR3 nucleotides: TGCAGTGTTGCGGTCATGAACACTGAAGTTTTCTTT. Translation gives CSVAVMNTEVFF.